The source of this T cell receptor beta chain is a study of blood T cell repertoires in COVID-19. Study information: Samples representing acute and convalescent COVID-19 were sourced from the United States, Italy and Spain. Sample material is recorded as cDNA or gDNA derived from T cells, B-cell-depleted T cells, or PBMCs.

V gave up 5 bases and J gave up 1 base; unmatched junction bases: 7. CDR1 and CDR2 from the germline V gene are SGHDN and FVKESK. The CDR3 loop spans 15 amino acids. In the original analysis: Estimation of nucleated cell counts was performed using reference gene primer amplification. The assay was immunoSEQ multiplex PCR, and TCRdb's table has in-frame clones only and misses some. From that table come the V and J calls and clone size; the DNA was used to work out D and trimming. Of 150,000 or so clones listed, about 85% were seen once; the top ten hold more than 25%. The TCR sequence derives from a man aged 55 to 70 with acute or convalescent COVID-19. The gene calls are TRBV14 and TRBJ1-2, with 7 bases fitting TRBD1. Source material: peripheral blood. DNA for the CDR3: TGTGCCAGCAGCGCCAAGGGACAGCTTAACTATGGCTACACCTTC. Residues: CASSAKGQLNYGYTF. Together with reference TRBV14 and TRBJ1-2, the CDR3 gives the full variable domain: EAGVTQFPSHSVIEKGQTVTLRCDPISGHDNLYWYRRVMGKEIKFLLHFVKESKQDESGMPNNRFLAERTGGTYSTLKVQPAELEDSGVYFCASSAKGQLNYGYTFGSGTRLTVV.